One sample yielded the 25 T cell receptor beta chains listed below, sequenced in a study of radiotherapy plus CTLA-4 blockade in lung cancer (dated by TCRdb to 2016 to 2018). Library method: the immunoSEQ multiplex PCR assay. The immuneACCESS repertoire file appears here via TCRdb, limited to in-frame rearrangements. These files lack a portion of the clones; in checked studies, under half of the deficit traces to unresolved V genes, and the cause of the others is not known. Here the sample has tens of thousands of clones; roughly 76% occur a single time. 2.5% to 3.5% of the sample is in the top ten clones. The sample consisted of peripheral blood, taken from a patient treated with radiotherapy plus ipilimumab. The source is a human donor with non-small cell lung cancer who had a complete response to radiotherapy plus ipilimumab.

The chain couples TRBV5-1 to TRBJ2-7, with D unresolved. Germline values: CDR1 SGHRS, CDR2 YFSETQ. V dropped 0 bases and J dropped 6 bases, with 10 bases sitting between them. The CDR3 has 13 amino acids. CDR3 amino acids: CASSLAPSPEQYF. In nucleotides, the CDR3 is TGCGCCAGCAGCTTGGCTCCAAGCCCCGAGCAGTACTTC.

A few counts support this clone. The J gene is TRBJ2-3, the V gene TRBV11-2; the match to TRBD2 covers 14 bases. The CDR3 is 18 residues long. CDR1 and CDR2 (germline): SGHAT, FQNNGV. Germline trimming cut 3 bases from V and 6 bases from J; bases unmatched to any gene: 11. DNA of the CDR3: TGTGCCAGCAGCTTGGGGATGGGACTAGCGGGAGATGGGGATACGCAGTATTTT. Encoded protein: CASSLGMGLAGDGDTQYF.

The chain couples TRBV9 to TRBJ2-1; tentative D call: TRBD2 (6 bases). This CDR3 spans 15 amino acids. CDR1 SGDLS and CDR2 YYNGEE come from the germline V gene. V lost 0 bases and J 7 bases, leaving 14 bases between the germline ends. The CDR3, as DNA: TGTGCCAGCAGCGTAGTTGGAGGGCCGGGGAATGAGCAGTTCTTC. Its protein is CASSVVGGPGNEQFF.

The chain links TRBV5-4 to TRBJ2-1, with 11 positions matching TRBD1. Germline CDR1 is SGHNT and CDR2 is YYREEE (reference sequence). Unmatched junction bases numbered 6, after V lost 4 bases and J lost 6 bases. The CDR3 sequence is 15 residues long. This chain's CDR3 is CASSNRDRGSNEQFF. CDR3 DNA: TGTGCCAGCAGCAACCGGGACAGGGGGTCCAATGAGCAGTTCTTC.

The gene calls are TRBV5-1 and TRBJ2-3; 8 positions match TRBD1. Germline V gene lookup returns CDR1 SGHRS and CDR2 YFSETQ. Losses at the gene ends were 0 bases for V and 3 bases for J; bases not matched to a gene: 6. The CDR3 length is 16 residues. The CDR3 reads CASSLEGQAATDTQYF. The CDR3 bases are TGCGCCAGCAGCTTGGAGGGACAGGCGGCGACAGATACGCAGTATTTT.

This clone was seen a few times. The rearrangement joins TRBV6-6 to TRBJ1-6; 7 bases fit TRBD1. V dropped 6 bases and J dropped 11; count of bases not matched to a gene: 7. Germline values: CDR1 MNHNY, CDR2 SVGAGI (reference sequence). This CDR3 spans 13 amino acids. CDR3 in DNA: TGTGCCAGCAGCCTCGACAGGGATCCACCCCTCCACTTT. It is translated as CASSLDRDPPLHF.

The chain carries TRBV13 and TRBJ1-3; TRBD1 agrees at 8 bases. The CDR3 sequence is 15 residues long. V was pared by 4 bases and J by 9 bases, with 11 bases of the junction left unmatched. Germline V gene sequence: CDR1 PRHDT, CDR2 FYEKMQ (reference sequence). CDR3 sequence reads: CASSYDRGRGGTIYF. Here the CDR3 DNA reads TGTGCCAGCAGCTACGACAGGGGACGCGGTGGCACCATATATTTT.

There are a few counts of this clone. V and J are TRBV30 and TRBJ1-1; weak D call: TRBD1 (6 bases). Trimming took 1 base from V and 5 from J, leaving 14 bases between them. Per germline, CDR1 GTSNPN and CDR2 SVGIG (reference sequence). The CDR3 sequence is 14 residues long. The CDR3 coding sequence is TGTGCCTGGAGTGAGGAACAGGGTTGGACTGAAGCTTTCTTT. Translation: CAWSEEQGWTEAFF.

V and J are TRBV13 and TRBJ2-7; TRBD1 matches at 7 bases. V was pared by 4 bases and J by 0 bases, with 9 bases of the junction left unmatched. Germline CDR1 and CDR2: PRHDT and FYEKMQ (reference sequence). The CDR3 has 16 residues. CDR3 in amino acids: CASSSGWGQSSYEQYF. Here the CDR3 DNA reads TGTGCCAGCAGCTCAGGTTGGGGACAGAGCTCCTACGAGCAGTACTTC.

This rearrangement joins TRBV19 to TRBJ2-7, with a weak D call TRBD1 (5 bases). Trimming left V 7 bases short and J 0 bases short, with 16 bases between. This CDR3 region has 15 residues. CDR1 and CDR2 from the germline V gene are LNHDA and SQIVND (reference sequence). DNA of the CDR3: TGTGCCAGTACTCCGACAGCCACACTCTCCTACGAGCAGTACTTC. Amino acids: CASTPTATLSYEQYF.

The chain links TRBV5-6 to TRBJ2-7, with D perhaps TRBD1 (5 bases). In germline, CDR1 is SGHDT, CDR2 YYEEEE. V lost 4 bases and J 3 bases, leaving 11 bases between the germline ends. There are 13 residues in the CDR3. The CDR3 protein is CASSRYDSYEQYF. CDR3 nucleotide sequence: TGTGCCAGCAGCCGATATGACAGCTACGAGCAGTACTTC.

The genes are TRBV18 and TRBJ2-2, with D possibly matching TRBD2 (6 bases). This CDR3 comprises 17 residues. Germline CDR1 reads KGHSH; CDR2 reads LQKENI. Deletions cut 4 bases from V and 2 bases from J, with 17 bases between. The CDR3, as DNA: TGTGCCAGCTCACGGACGGGTAGCGGAGCCAACACCGGGGAGCTGTTTTTT. It specifies CASSRTGSGANTGELFF.

Points on this clone: This sample also contains other DNA sequences that code for the same CDR3. This chain uses TRBV5-1 with TRBJ2-2, with 7 bases aligning to TRBD2. CDR3 size: 16 residues. Trimming removed 4 bases from V and 4 bases from J; junction bases left unmatched: 10. In germline, CDR1 is SGHRS, CDR2 YFSETQ. The chain's CDR3 is CASSPGRGVFTGELFF. In DNA, the CDR3 is TGCGCCAGCAGCCCCGGCCGGGGGGTTTTCACCGGGGAGCTGTTTTTT.

The V call is TRBV28, the J call TRBJ2-6, with TRBD2 as a possible D gene (5 bases). V lost 7 bases, J lost 2 bases, and 12 bases lay in between. The germline CDR1 and CDR2 sequences are MDHEN and SYDVKM. This CDR3 region has 15 residues. The CDR3 is CASKGGETGANVLTF. The CDR3 DNA is TGTGCCAGCAAAGGAGGTGAGACTGGGGCCAACGTCCTGACTTTC.

This CDR3 reads CASSSQRDSYGYTF. The CDR3 DNA follows: TGTGCCAGCAGCTCCCAACGGGATTCCTATGGCTACACCTTC. This chain uses TRBV5-6 with TRBJ1-2; no firm D call. The length of the CDR3 is 14 residues. The V end was cut by 3 bases, the J end by 4 bases, with 13 bases between. Per germline, CDR1 SGHDT and CDR2 YYEEEE.

The gene calls are TRBV10-1 and TRBJ1-1; D gene ambiguous. Trimming took 7 bases from V and 2 from J, leaving 11 bases between them. Germline CDR1 and CDR2: WNHNN and SYGVQD (reference sequence). The CDR3 contains 13 residues. The CDR3 loop reads CASTKDINTEAFF. The CDR3 nucleotides are TGCGCCAGCACTAAAGACATAAACACTGAAGCTTTCTTT.

This clone occurred once. The chain couples TRBV6-1 to TRBJ1-2; 10 positions agree with TRBD1. CDR1 is MNHNS and CDR2 is SASEGT in the germline V gene. V lost 6 bases and J lost 5; bases outside the gene matches: 6. The CDR3 loop spans 14 amino acids. The CDR3 region is CASRRGDRGYGYTF. In DNA, the CDR3 is TGTGCCAGCAGGAGGGGGGACAGGGGTTATGGCTACACCTTC.

This sequence joins TRBV9 and TRBJ2-3; the D is unclear. Germline CDR1 SGDLS, CDR2 YYNGEE. The CDR3 runs to 14 residues. V was shortened by 4 bases and J by 7 bases, with 16 bases between the two germline ends. The CDR3 nucleotides are TGTGCCAGCAGCTTAATGGGCGATTCGTATACGCAGTATTTT. It is translated as CASSLMGDSYTQYF.

In its sample, this clone was seen a few times. The chain uses TRBV15 and TRBJ2-7, with D tentatively TRBD2 (5 bases). CDR1 is LNHNV and CDR2 is YYDKDF in the germline V gene (reference sequence). The CDR3 spans 14 residues. The ends were cut back, 3 bases at V and 5 bases at J, with 14 bases in the middle. The DNA of the CDR3 is TGTGCCACCAGCAGGGACTGGAGAAAAGACGAGCAGTACTTC. Amino acids: CATSRDWRKDEQYF.

This rearrangement joins TRBV18 to TRBJ1-2; 8 bases line up with TRBD1. The V gene's germline CDR1 is KGHSH and CDR2 LQKENI. The CDR3 has 17 amino acids. V was pared by 0 bases and J by 8 bases, with 14 bases of the junction left unmatched. The DNA of the CDR3 is TGTGCCAGCTCACCACCCGCCGGCTTGACAGGGGTTATAGGCTACACCTTC. As protein: CASSPPAGLTGVIGYTF. The complete variable domain, with remaining parts taken from reference TRBV18 and TRBJ1-2, reads NAGVMQNPRHLVRRRGQEARLRCSPMKGHSHVYWYRQLPEEGLKFMVYLQKENIIDESGMPKERFSAEFPKEGPSILRIQQVVRGDSAAYFCASSPPAGLTGVIGYTFGSGTRLTVV.

This clone was seen only a few times. The chain uses TRBV7-9 and TRBJ2-5, with 8 bases lining up with TRBD2. Germline CDR1 reads SEHNR; CDR2 reads FQNEAQ (reference sequence). This CDR3 has 17 residues. Trimming removed 3 bases from V and 5 bases from J; junction bases left unmatched: 14. The CDR3 region has the DNA TGTGCCAGCAGCTTGGCGCGGATTACGGGACTAGGGGAGACCCAGTACTTC. This codes for CASSLARITGLGETQYF.

This clone was detected once. The chain combines TRBV30 with TRBJ2-7, with 9 bases matching TRBD1. Germline V gene sequence: CDR1 GTSNPN, CDR2 SVGIG (reference sequence). V trimming: 3 bases; J trimming: 6 bases; junction bases outside the gene matches: 3. The CDR3 has 12 residues. CDR3 nucleotide sequence: TGTGCCTGGAGGATGACAGGGGGCGAGCAGTACTTC. Its protein product is CAWRMTGGEQYF.

The gene calls are TRBV4-1 and TRBJ1-2; 9 nucleotides match TRBD1. The CDR3 is made up of 16 amino acids. J gave up 2 bases and V 4 bases, and 8 bases lay outside the gene matches. Germline V lookup: CDR1 MGHRA, CDR2 YSYEKL. CDR3 bases: TGCGCCAGCAGCCCACCCGGGACAGGGCGAAACTATGGCTACACCTTC. Translated: CASSPPGTGRNYGYTF.

This sequence joins TRBV29-1 and TRBJ2-5; maybe TRBD2 (6 bases). The CDR3 has 11 amino acids. Deletions cut 4 bases from V and 4 bases from J, with 7 bases between. The germline V gene has CDR1 SQVTM and CDR2 ANQGSEA. This CDR3 reads CSVVGGETQYF. The CDR3 DNA reads TGCAGCGTTGTGGGAGGAGAGACCCAGTACTTC.

This clone was seen more than once but under ten times. This chain joins TRBV6-5 and TRBJ2-7, with D tentatively TRBD1 (5 bases). Trimming took off 5 bases at V and 2 bases at J, with 10 bases between the two ends. Per germline, CDR1 MNHEY and CDR2 SVGAGI. The CDR3 extends over 13 amino acids. The CDR3 here is CASSGQGTYEQYF. CDR3 coding DNA: TGTGCCAGCAGTGGGCAGGGCACCTACGAGCAGTACTTC.